Reported below is one TCR beta chain. The record originates from a study of T cell responses to AZD1222 COVID-19 vaccine. Sequencing was performed with immunoSEQ multiplex PCR; in TCRdb, only in-frame clones are kept and a portion is missing. This table holds roughly 60,000 clones, 70% to 80% found once. Second-dose recipients at about 4 or about 12 weeks were treated as one pooled group. Germline CDR1 is WNHNN and CDR2 is SYGVQD (reference sequence). The CDR3 has 15 residues. V lost 5 bases to trimming and J lost 5 bases, with 18 bases between them. Sequencing was performed on peripheral blood, taken 28 days after the second AZD1222 dose. This chain links TRBV10-1 with TRBJ2-5, with D perhaps TRBD1 or TRBD2 (5 bases each). The receptor comes from an adult who received the AZD1222 COVID-19 vaccine. CDR3 in DNA: TGCGCCAGCAGTTCAAGACTGGGACCCACGGAGACCCAGTACTTC. Protein: CASSSRLGPTETQYF.